A selection of T cell receptor beta chains follows, all from one sample in a study of blood T cell repertoires in COVID-19. Assay used: immunoSEQ multiplex PCR; TCRdb lists only in-frame clones, some missing. The data hold about 160,000 clones, with about 80% observed a single time. Sequencing was performed on peripheral blood. All receptors come from a woman of 80 years or more with acute or convalescent COVID-19. Each CDR3 is given with its conserved first and last residue. D genes are given only for firm matches. Some rows mark clone size as missing; the rest say once, few, many or name a class of expanded clone.

v_call: TRBV7-9; clone_size: -; d_call: TRBD2; j_call: TRBJ2-7; cdr3_nt: TGTGCCAGCAGCTTAGCACTAGCGAACGAGCAGTACTTC; cdr3_aa: CASSLALANEQYF
v_call: TRBV6-5; clone_size: -; d_call: TRBD1; j_call: TRBJ2-7; cdr3_nt: TGTGCCAGCACCAGGGGGAAGGGGGCGTGGGAGCAGTACTTC; cdr3_aa: CASTRGKGAWEQYF
v_call: TRBV9; clone_size: -; d_call: -; j_call: TRBJ2-5; cdr3_nt: TGTGCCAGCAGCGTAGGAGGTTACCAAGAGACCCAGTACTTC; cdr3_aa: CASSVGGYQETQYF
v_call: TRBV19; clone_size: -; d_call: TRBD1; j_call: TRBJ1-1; cdr3_nt: TGTGCCAGTAGTATAGGTAGCAGGGGGCAAGCTTTCTTT; cdr3_aa: CASSIGSRGQAFF
v_call: TRBV5-6; clone_size: -; d_call: -; j_call: TRBJ1-5; cdr3_nt: TGTGCCAGCAGCCTGGGGGGGGTCAATCAGCCCCAGCATTTT; cdr3_aa: CASSLGGVNQPQHF
v_call: TRBV10-3; clone_size: -; d_call: -; j_call: TRBJ2-2; cdr3_nt: TGTGCCATCAGTGACAGGGCGATCGGGGAGCTGTTTTTT; cdr3_aa: CAISDRAIGELFF
v_call: TRBV28; clone_size: -; d_call: -; j_call: TRBJ1-2; cdr3_nt: TGTGCCAGCAACATAGGACAGAAAAACTATGGCTACACCTTC; cdr3_aa: CASNIGQKNYGYTF
v_call: TRBV15; clone_size: -; d_call: TRBD1; j_call: TRBJ2-5; cdr3_nt: TGTGCCACCAGCACTACAGGGGGCGCGTTAGAGACCCAGTACTTC; cdr3_aa: CATSTTGGALETQYF
v_call: TRBV5-1; clone_size: once; d_call: TRBD1; j_call: TRBJ2-1; cdr3_nt: TGCGCCAGCCGCCCAGGGACAGGGAACGATGAGCAGTTCTTC; cdr3_aa: CASRPGTGNDEQFF
v_call: TRBV21-1; clone_size: -; d_call: -; j_call: TRBJ1-2; cdr3_nt: TGTGCCAGCAGCAAAGCCCCACAGAGGGGGCGATGGTATGGCTACACCTTC; cdr3_aa: CASSKAPQRGRWYGYTF
v_call: TRBV19; clone_size: -; d_call: TRBD2; j_call: TRBJ2-1; cdr3_nt: TGTGCCAGTAGTAGGGGGCAGACTAGCGGGAGATCATATGAGCAGTTCTTC; cdr3_aa: CASSRGQTSGRSYEQFF